The clone carrying this T cell receptor beta chain occurred once. These data are taken from a study of T cell changes during pregnancy in multiple sclerosis. Profiled with immunoSEQ multiplex PCR; TCRdb holds only in-frame clones, not every one. Of 55,000 to 70,000 clones in the sample, about 92% were seen once. Per the germline V gene, CDR1 is SGHRS and CDR2 is YFSETQ. The CDR3 sequence is 15 residues long. Between the trimmed V and J ends, which lost 1 base and 2 bases, there was a span of 12 bases. The TCR originated in a female donor in good health, enrolled as a control in a pregnancy study. The sample consisted of CD8+ T cells from peripheral blood mononuclear cells, taken in the third trimester of pregnancy. The gene calls are TRBV5-1 and TRBJ1-2, with D possibly TRBD1 on 6 matching bases. Written as DNA, the CDR3 is TGCGCCAGCAGCTTGTTAACAGGGCTCAACTATGGCTACACCTTC. Protein product: CASSLLTGLNYGYTF.